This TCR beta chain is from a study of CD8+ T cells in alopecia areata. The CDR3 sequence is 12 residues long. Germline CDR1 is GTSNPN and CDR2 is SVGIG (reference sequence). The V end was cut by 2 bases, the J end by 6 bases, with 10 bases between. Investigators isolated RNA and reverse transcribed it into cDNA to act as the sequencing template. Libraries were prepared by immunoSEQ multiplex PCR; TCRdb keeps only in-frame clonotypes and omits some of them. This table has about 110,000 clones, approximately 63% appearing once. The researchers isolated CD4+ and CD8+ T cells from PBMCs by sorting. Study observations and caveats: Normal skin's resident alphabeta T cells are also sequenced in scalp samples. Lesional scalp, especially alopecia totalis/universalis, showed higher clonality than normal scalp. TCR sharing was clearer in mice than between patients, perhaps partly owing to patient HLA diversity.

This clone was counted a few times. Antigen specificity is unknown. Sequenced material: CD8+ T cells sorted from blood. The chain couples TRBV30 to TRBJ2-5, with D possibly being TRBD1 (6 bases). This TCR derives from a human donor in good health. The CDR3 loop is CAWSRDIQTQYF. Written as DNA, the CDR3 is TGTGCCTGGAGTCGGGACATTCAGACCCAGTACTTC. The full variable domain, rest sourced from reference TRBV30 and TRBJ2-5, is SQTIHQWPATLVQPVGSPLSLECTVEGTSNPNLYWYRQAAGRGLQLLFYSVGIGQISSEVPQNLSASRPQDRQFILSSKKLLLSDSGFYLCAWSRDIQTQYFGPGTRLLVL.